The rows below give T cell receptor beta chains drawn from one sample of a study of T cell repertoires in ileal Crohn's disease. Measured with immunoSEQ multiplex PCR; TCRdb has only the in-frame clones, and not every one. The repertoire holds fewer than 1,000 clones, with about 80% as singletons. Input material: ileal tissue. The receptors come from an adult with Crohn's disease. The CDR3 runs from the conserved cysteine through the conserved F or W. The D gene is left open where the match is weak. Clone size is stated in some rows and not others, as once, few, many or a class when expanded.

TRBJ1-2,few,-,TRBV12-5,TGTGCTAGTGGTTTGGAACAGAGATATGGCTACACCTTC,CASGLEQRYGYTF
TRBJ1-1,few,-,TRBV6-1,TGTGCCAGCAGGGAGGACAGTATCAACACTGAAGCTTTCTTT,CASREDSINTEAFF
TRBJ2-7,-,TRBD1,TRBV6-1,TGTGCCAGCAGTGGTAAACAGGGGACCTACGAGCAGTACTTC,CASSGKQGTYEQYF
TRBJ1-2,-,-,TRBV18,TGTGCCAGCTCACCACCGAGCGCAGCGGTGGGTGGCTACACCTTC,CASSPPSAAVGGYTF
TRBJ1-3,once,-,TRBV18,TGTGCCAGCTCACCACCGGGCCGAAGGATGTTTGGCTCTGGAAACACCATATATTTT,CASSPPGRRMFGSGNTIYF
TRBJ2-7,once,TRBD2,TRBV4-3,TGCGCCAGCAGCCAAGATATACGGATAGCGGGGGGCTACGAGCAGTACTTC,CASSQDIRIAGGYEQYF
TRBJ2-3,few,TRBD1,TRBV15,TGTGCCACCTCCAGGGGGCAGGGGACAGATACGCAGTATTTT,CATSRGQGTDTQYF
TRBJ2-7,-,TRBD2,TRBV7-8,TGTGCCAGCAGCCTACCTGGACTAGCGGGGCGTTACGAGCAGTACTTC,CASSLPGLAGRYEQYF
TRBJ1-1,-,-,TRBV2,TGTGCCAGCAGGGGCAGGGGAACGTCCAACACTGAAGCTTTCTTT,CASRGRGTSNTEAFF
TRBJ2-3,-,-,TRBV27,TGTGCCAGCAGTCCTGGCGGTACAGATACGCAGTATTTT,CASSPGGTDTQYF
TRBJ1-6,once,-,TRBV2,TGTGCCAGCAGCTCACGGGACAACCGGTCACCCCTCCACTTT,CASSSRDNRSPLHF
TRBJ2-5,-,TRBD2,TRBV5-4,TGTGCCAGCAGCTTGAACTCCGCGGGGGTTGGGGAGACCCAGTACTTC,CASSLNSAGVGETQYF
TRBJ2-7,-,TRBD1,TRBV14,TGTGCCAGCAGCCAAGACACGGACAGGGCGGAAGAGCAGTACTTC,CASSQDTDRAEEQYF
TRBJ2-2,-,TRBD1,TRBV12-5,TGTGCTAGTTCCCCGGGACAGGCTAACACCGGGGAGCTGTTTTTT,CASSPGQANTGELFF
TRBJ1-3,once,-,TRBV18,TGTGCCAGCTCACCTTCGGACAATGCTGGAAACACCATATATTTT,CASSPSDNAGNTIYF
TRBJ2-3,-,TRBD1,TRBV19,TGTGCCAGTAGGCAGGACAGGGGGCAAGATACGCAGTATTTT,CASRQDRGQDTQYF
TRBJ2-3,-,-,TRBV5-1,TGCGCCAGCAGCTTAGGCGACAATTTGCAGTATTTT,CASSLGDNLQYF
TRBJ1-4,-,TRBD1,TRBV5-6,TGTGCCAGCAGCTCAACCGGGACAGCAAATGAAAAACTGTTTTTT,CASSSTGTANEKLFF
TRBJ2-7,-,TRBD2,TRBV29-1,TGCAGCGTTGATCGAGCGGGGTCCCCCGGCGAGCAGTACTTC,CSVDRAGSPGEQYF
TRBJ2-5,-,-,TRBV27,TGTGCCAGCAGTTCAGGAGGGGCAGGGCAAGAGACCCAGTACTTC,CASSSGGAGQETQYF
TRBJ2-3,-,-,TRBV18,TGTGCCAGCTCACCTAGCGAGACTATCAAAACGCAGTATTTT,CASSPSETIKTQYF
TRBJ1-1,-,TRBD1,TRBV10-3,TGTGCCATCAGGACAATACAGGGGGAGTCGGGTGAAGCTTTCTTT,CAIRTIQGESGEAFF
TRBJ2-5,few,TRBD1,TRBV6-5,TGTGCCAGCAGTCAGCGACAGGGTATACGAGAGACCCAGTACTTC,CASSQRQGIRETQYF
TRBJ2-6,-,-,TRBV5-1,TGCGCCAGCAGCTTGGCAGGGACTTCCAGCTCTGGGGCCAACGTCCTGACTTTC,CASSLAGTSSSGANVLTF
TRBJ2-1,few,-,TRBV11-3,TGTGCCAGCAGGAGGGGGGGTCTCTCCTTATACAATGAGCAGTTCTTC,CASRRGGLSLYNEQFF
TRBJ1-5,-,-,TRBV19,TGTGCCAGTAGTATCGGGGGGGCGTGGGGTCAGCCCCAGCATTTT,CASSIGGAWGQPQHF
TRBJ2-7,-,-,TRBV9,TGTGCCAGCAGCGTAGACGCGACAGTCTCCTACGAGCAGTACTTC,CASSVDATVSYEQYF
TRBJ1-1,-,-,TRBV6-6,TGTGCCAGCAGTCCTCAGGGGAAAGCTTTCTTT,CASSPQGKAFF
TRBJ2-5,-,-,TRBV5-1,TGCGCCAGCAGCTTGGACCCGGGACTTTTAACGGGGTACTTC,CASSLDPGLLTGYF
TRBJ1-4,-,TRBD1,TRBV27,TGTGCCAGCAGTCGACAGGGGCGGTCTAATGAAAAACTGTTTTTT,CASSRQGRSNEKLFF
TRBJ2-1,-,TRBD2,TRBV4-2,TGTGCCAGCAGCCAAGATCGCGGGGGGGCCTACAATGAGCAGTTCTTC,CASSQDRGGAYNEQFF
TRBJ1-1,-,-,TRBV9,TGTGCCAGCAGCTCTAGCCGGGGGGGCAACACTGAAGCTTTCTTT,CASSSSRGGNTEAFF
TRBJ2-3,-,-,TRBV5-6,TGTGCCAGCAGCTTGGCTAGGCCCGAGGATACGCAGTATTTT,CASSLARPEDTQYF
TRBJ2-7,-,TRBD1,TRBV6-5,TGTGCCAGCCGCCTGGAAGGGGGCTCCAACGAGCAGTACTTC,CASRLEGGSNEQYF
TRBJ1-1,once,-,TRBV9,TGTGCCAGCAGCGACCGGGTGGGTTTCGGTATGAACACTGAAGCTTTCTTT,CASSDRVGFGMNTEAFF
TRBJ1-1,once,TRBD1,TRBV7-4,TGTGCCAGCAGCTCTACCGACAGGGGGAACACTGAAGCTTTCTTT,CASSSTDRGNTEAFF
TRBJ1-1,-,-,TRBV6-5,TGTGCCAGCAACTGGGGCGGCCGGAACACTGAAGCTTTCTTT,CASNWGGRNTEAFF
TRBJ1-6,-,-,TRBV5-6,TGTGCCAGCAGCTTGGGGGAGCCCGGGCCCCTCCACTTT,CASSLGEPGPLHF
TRBJ1-5,-,-,TRBV28,TGTGCCAGCAGGAGCAATGATCAGCCCCAGCATTTT,CASRSNDQPQHF
TRBJ2-3,-,TRBD2,TRBV5-1,TGCGCCAGCTTTCCCGGACTAGCGGGGGGCGAAGATACGCAGTATTTT,CASFPGLAGGEDTQYF
TRBJ2-3,-,TRBD2,TRBV11-2,TGTGCCAGCAGCCTGGGGACTAGCGGGGTCGTCTCAGATACGCAGTATTTT,CASSLGTSGVVSDTQYF
TRBJ1-2,-,-,TRBV5-6,TGTGCCAGCAGCTTAACAGGCTACTATGGCTACACCTTC,CASSLTGYYGYTF
TRBJ2-2,-,-,TRBV6-5,TGTGCCAGCAGTTGGGCTGTAGGGGAGCTGTTTTTT,CASSWAVGELFF
TRBJ1-2,-,-,TRBV30,TGTGCCTGGAGTCTATCTCCTGAGAGAGGCTACACCTTC,CAWSLSPERGYTF
TRBJ2-7,-,TRBD2,TRBV2,TGTGCCAGCAGTGCGGGACTAATTGGGACCTACGAGCAGTACTTC,CASSAGLIGTYEQYF
TRBJ1-2,-,-,TRBV7-2,TGTGCCAGCAGCTTCGACAGTCACTATGGCTACACCTTC,CASSFDSHYGYTF
TRBJ2-7,once,TRBD2,TRBV7-2,TGTGCCAGCAGCAGATCCCGGACTAGCGGGGGTGCCTACGAGCAGTACTTC,CASSRSRTSGGAYEQYF
TRBJ1-2,-,-,TRBV19,TGTGCCAGTAGCCTCCGCAGGGTGATCCCATTAGATGGCTACACCTTC,CASSLRRVIPLDGYTF
TRBJ1-2,-,-,TRBV5-6,TGTGCCAGCAGCTTGCCCTTTCGGGGGTTGGGAGGCTACACCTTC,CASSLPFRGLGGYTF
TRBJ1-2,-,-,TRBV10-1,TGCGCCAGCAGTGAGTCGGGAGAAACCTATGGCTACACCTTC,CASSESGETYGYTF
TRBJ2-1,once,TRBD2,TRBV19,TGTGCCAGTAGTCCCGACCCGCGACTAGCGGGGGGGCCAGAGTACAATGAGCAGTTCTTC,CASSPDPRLAGGPEYNEQFF
TRBJ1-6,-,TRBD1,TRBV6-1,TGTGCCAGCAGTGGTGGGGACAGGGAAGTTGAGAATTCACCCCTCCACTTT,CASSGGDREVENSPLHF